The 5 T cell receptor beta chains below were found in one sample sequenced in a study of blood T cell repertoires in COVID-19. Measured with immunoSEQ multiplex PCR; TCRdb has only the in-frame clones, and not every one. The sample lists about 400,000 clones, approximately 87% seen once, with 0.95% to 1% in the top ten. Sequenced material: PBMCs or T cells enriched from blood (not recorded which). The receptors were gathered from a woman younger than 45 with acute COVID-19.

As regards this clone: The same CDR3 is also encoded by other DNA sequences in this sample. This chain joins TRBV20-1 and TRBJ1-1, with 7 positions matching TRBD1. The CDR3 runs 10 residues. Germline V CDR1 and CDR2: DFQATT, SNEGSKA (reference sequence). V lost 6 bases and J lost 7; bases outside the gene matches: 2. The CDR3 is CSANRGEAFF. CDR3 nucleotides: TGCAGTGCCAACAGGGGTGAAGCTTTCTTT.

This clone has only one observation. The chain carries TRBV27 and TRBJ2-1; 11 bases map to TRBD2. Trimming at V came to 7 bases and at J to 6 bases, leaving 8 bases not matched to a gene. The CDR3 sequence is 15 residues long. The germline gives CDR1 MNHEY, CDR2 SMNVEV (reference sequence). The CDR3 is CASTAGTSGSNEQFF. Written as DNA, the CDR3 is TGTGCCAGCACCGCGGGGACTAGCGGTTCCAATGAGCAGTTCTTC.

Points on this clone: Other DNA sequences within the sample encode an identical CDR3. The rearrangement links TRBV9 to TRBJ2-3; TRBD2 might be the D (6 bases). The V and J ends lost 0 bases and 1 base respectively, with 9 bases between them. Germline V lookup: CDR1 SGDLS, CDR2 YYNGEE. The CDR3 is 15 residues long. In DNA, the CDR3 is TGTGCCAGCAGCGTAGTGGGGGGAGGCACAGATACGCAGTATTTT. Translation gives CASSVVGGGTDTQYF.

The chain couples TRBV7-3 to TRBJ2-2, with D uncertain. CDR3 size: 14 residues. Trimming took off 1 base at V and 6 bases at J, with 9 bases between the two ends. Germline V CDR1 and CDR2: SGHTA, FQGTGA. CDR3 region: CASSLMGGPGELFF. CDR3 in DNA: TGTGCCAGCAGCTTAATGGGTGGGCCCGGGGAGCTGTTTTTT. Full variable domain (rest looked up from reference TRBV7-3 and TRBJ2-2): GAGVSQTPSNKVTEKGKYVELRCDPISGHTALYWYRQSLGQGPEFLIYFQGTGAADDSGLPNDRFFAVRPEGSVSTLKIQRTERGDSAVYLCASSLMGGPGELFFGEGSRLTVL.

This sequence joins TRBV5-1 and TRBJ2-2; D gene ambiguous. V lost 1 base to trimming and J lost 2 bases, with 6 bases between them. Germline V gene data show CDR1 as SGHRS and CDR2 as YFSETQ. This CDR3 comprises 14 residues. In DNA form, the CDR3 reads TGCGCCAGCAGCTTGTCGTCCAACACCGGGGAGCTGTTTTTT. This encodes CASSLSSNTGELFF.